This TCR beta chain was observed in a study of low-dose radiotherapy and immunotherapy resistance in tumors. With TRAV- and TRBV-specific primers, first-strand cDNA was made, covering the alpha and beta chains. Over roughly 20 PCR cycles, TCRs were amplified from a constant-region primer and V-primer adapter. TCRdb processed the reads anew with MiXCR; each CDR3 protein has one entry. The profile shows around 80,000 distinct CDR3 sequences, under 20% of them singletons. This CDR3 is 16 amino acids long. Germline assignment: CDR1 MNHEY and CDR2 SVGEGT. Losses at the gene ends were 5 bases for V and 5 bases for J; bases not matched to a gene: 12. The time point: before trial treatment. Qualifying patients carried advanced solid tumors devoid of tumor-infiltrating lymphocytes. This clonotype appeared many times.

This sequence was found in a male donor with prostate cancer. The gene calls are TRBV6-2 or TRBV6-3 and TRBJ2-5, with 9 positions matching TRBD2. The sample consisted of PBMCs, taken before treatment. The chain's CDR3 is CASSERAGGPVETQYF. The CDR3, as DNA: TGTGCCAGCAGTGAACGCGCGGGGGGGCCCGTTGAGACCCAGTACTTC.